A selection of T cell receptor beta chains follows, all from one sample in a study of blood T cell repertoires in COVID-19. The assay was immunoSEQ multiplex PCR, and TCRdb's table has in-frame clones only and misses some. Among over 400,000 clones listed, about 85% were seen once. The sequencing sample was made of PBMCs or T cells enriched from blood (not recorded which). Every receptor here comes from a woman aged 60 to 75 who had recovered from COVID-19. The CDR3 runs from the conserved cysteine through the conserved F or W. A D gene is named only where the DNA matches it firmly.

>TRBD1|TRBV30|TRBJ2-4
CAWSPDRVGAKNIQYF
TGTGCCTGGAGCCCGGACAGGGTAGGGGCCAAAAACATTCAGTACTTC
>-|TRBV5-1|TRBJ2-1
CASSPRGSRDEQFF
TGCGCCAGCAGCCCGAGGGGGAGTAGGGATGAGCAGTTCTTC
>-|TRBV27|TRBJ1-2
CASSLSSVQDPNGYTF
TGTGCCAGCAGTTTATCTTCGGTACAGGACCCCAATGGCTACACCTTC
>TRBD1|TRBV5-1|TRBJ1-1
CASSPRDRGGTEMTEAFF
TGCGCCAGCAGCCCCAGGGACAGGGGGGGAACCGAGATGACTGAAGCTTTCTTT
>TRBD1|TRBV3-1/TRBV3-2|TRBJ1-6
CASSQGTGASSYNSPLHF
TGTGCCAGCAGCCAAGGGACAGGGGCGAGCTCCTATAATTCACCCCTCCACTTT
>TRBD1|TRBV2|TRBJ2-5
CASLRDRSQETQYF
TGTGCGAGCCTTAGGGACAGGAGCCAAGAGACCCAGTACTTC
>TRBD2|TRBV5-1|TRBJ2-5
CASSAGTSGEETQYF
TGCGCCAGCAGCGCCGGGACTAGCGGCGAAGAGACCCAGTACTTC
>TRBD2|TRBV3-1/TRBV3-2|TRBJ2-3
CASSPRGGRLTDTQYF
TGTGCCAGCAGCCCCCGGGGGGGGCGCCTCACAGATACGCAGTATTTT
>TRBD1|TRBV6-5|TRBJ1-2
CASSYSGTGGIGYTF
TGTGCCAGCAGTTACTCAGGGACAGGGGGGATAGGCTACACCTTC
>TRBD1|TRBV5-1|TRBJ1-3
CASSLTLTGGGHGNTIYF
TGCGCCAGCAGCCTCACCTTGACAGGGGGCGGTCATGGAAACACCATATATTTT